A single sample gave rise to the 27 T cell receptor beta chains below, sequenced in a study of metastatic and nonmetastatic thyroid tumors. TCRdb reprocessed the PCR reads using MiXCR. The sample lists 20,000 to 30,000 clones, more than 20% occurring once. Prior to thyroid surgery, none of the patients had received any treatment. Material for sequencing was blood. The receptors originated from a female donor with papillary thyroid cancer or a benign thyroid nodule (not recorded which). Some clones in this sample may be carry-over from other donors' samples.

This rearrangement joins TRBV5-1 to TRBJ2-7; D is perhaps TRBD2 (6 bases). This CDR3 is 14 amino acids long. V lost 2 bases to trimming and J lost 6 bases, with 15 bases between them. Germline V CDR1 and CDR2: SGHRS, YFSETQ. CDR3 sequence reads: CASSFGGQGGEQYF. DNA of the CDR3: TGCGCCAGCAGCTTCGGAGGGCAGGGAGGCGAGCAGTACTTC.

With respect to this clone: A much larger clone is a single base away; this may be a read error. The V call is TRBV29-1, the J call TRBJ2-1; D ambiguous. Germline CDR1 reads SQVTM; CDR2 reads ANQGSEA. This CDR3 is built from 14 residues. Here the CDR3 reads CSVEGITVGNGQFF. CDR3 DNA: TGCAGCGTTGAGGGCATCACCGTGGGCAATGGGCAGTTCTTC.

This clone showed up many times. The chain carries TRBV6-2 or TRBV6-3 and TRBJ2-3, with D hard to call. There are 15 residues in the CDR3. Trimming cost V 0 bases and J 3 bases, with 10 bases left between them. Germline V gene sequence: CDR1 MNHEY, CDR2 SVGEGT. Here the CDR3 reads CASSYSFSKTDTQYF. The CDR3 nucleotides are TGTGCCAGCAGTTACTCGTTCTCCAAGACAGATACGCAGTATTTT.

By its share, this clone is medium-sized (0.01 to 0.1%). The CDR3 does not end in the conserved phenylalanine or tryptophan, so this is likely a read error. Because the CDR3's place on the DNA is in doubt, the DNA is left out and the CDR3 is given as listed by TCRdb. The chain carries TRBV6-4 and TRBJ1-6. Germline V gene data show CDR1 as MRHNA and CDR2 as SNTAGT. Both ends counted, the CDR3 spans 12 residues. This CDR3 reads CASSEFGSPEGG.

Comment on this clone: Other DNA sequences within the sample encode an identical CDR3. The chain joins TRBV10-1 to TRBJ2-7; D is ambiguous. The germline V and J ends were trimmed by 0 bases and 6 bases, with 9 bases remaining between them. CDR3 size: 13 residues. Germline V gives CDR1 WNHNN, CDR2 SYGVQD (reference sequence). CDR3 in DNA: TGCGCCAGCAGTGAGTCCATGGGAACCGAGCAGTACTTC. This codes for CASSESMGTEQYF.

This clone appeared many times. The chain uses TRBV29-1 and TRBJ1-1; D unresolved. The CDR3 contains 13 residues. Trimming took off 4 bases at V and 3 bases at J, with 12 bases between the two ends. From germline, CDR1 is SQVTM and CDR2 ANQGSEA. This CDR3 reads CSVVVSLYTEAFF. The DNA for the CDR3 is TGCAGCGTTGTGGTGTCACTTTACACTGAAGCTTTCTTT.

Many counts were recorded for this clone. V is TRBV20-1 and J is TRBJ2-5; D remains ambiguous. The germline V and J ends were trimmed by 2 bases and 6 bases, with 13 bases remaining between them. This CDR3 comprises 13 residues. Per germline, CDR1 DFQATT and CDR2 SNEGSKA (reference sequence). The CDR3 nucleotides are TGCAGTGCTAGAACCTCCCCTGGACAGACCCAGTACTTC. Residues: CSARTSPGQTQYF.

Many counts were recorded for this clone. This sequence joins TRBV19 and TRBJ1-5; the D is unclear. V lost 6 bases and J 2 bases, leaving 14 bases between the germline ends. Germline CDR1 LNHDA, CDR2 SQIVND (reference sequence). This CDR3 comprises 15 residues. CDR3 protein: CASSPTGSRNQPQHF. The CDR3 DNA follows: TGTGCCAGTAGCCCGACCGGGTCCCGCAATCAGCCCCAGCATTTT.

This clone ranks as medium-sized (0.01 to 0.1%). The rearrangement uses TRBV6-2 or TRBV6-3 and TRBJ2-7; the D gene could be TRBD1 or TRBD2 (5 bases each). In germline, CDR1 is MNHEY, CDR2 SVGEGT. The CDR3 runs 14 residues. Trimming stripped 4 bases from V and 0 bases from J, with 10 bases between. The DNA of the CDR3 is TGTGCCAGCAGTTGGGACCAAGTCTCCTACGAGCAGTACTTC. It yields the protein CASSWDQVSYEQYF.

This clone was picked up many times. The chain recombines TRBV10-3 with TRBJ1-1; TRBD1 might be the D (5 bases). This CDR3 has 15 residues. Germline-derived CDR1 and CDR2 are ENHRY and SYGVKD. V lost 4 bases to trimming and J lost 4 bases, with 16 bases between them. In nucleotides, the CDR3 is TGTGCCATCAGTGCCGGGGAGACAGAGGGCACTGAAGCTTTCTTT. Translating gives CAISAGETEGTEAFF.

This clone occurred many times. This chain joins TRBV6-4 and TRBJ2-6, with 8 bases aligning to TRBD1. Trimming cost V 4 bases and J 2 bases; bases outside gene matches: 1. The CDR3 contains 15 residues. Germline loops: CDR1 MRHNA, CDR2 SNTAGT. The CDR3 DNA follows: TGTGCCAGCAGTGTGGACAGGGCTGGGGCCAACGTCCTGACTTTC. It translates to CASSVDRAGANVLTF.

This clone was picked up a small number of times. This rearrangement joins TRBV6-2 or TRBV6-3 to TRBJ1-2; no firm D call. V was clipped by 7 bases and J by 7 bases, with 16 bases between them. The CDR3 is 13 residues long. Germline CDR1 MNHEY, CDR2 SVGEGT. CDR3: CASTDRVTGGYTF. Here the CDR3 DNA reads TGTGCCAGCACCGATAGAGTAACGGGTGGCTACACCTTC.

This clone was counted ten times or more. V usage is TRBV27 and J usage is TRBJ2-1; 7 bases match TRBD2. The CDR3 loop spans 16 amino acids. CDR1 is MNHEY and CDR2 is SMNVEV in the germline V gene (reference sequence). Trimming cost V 2 bases and J 6 bases; bases outside gene matches: 10. CDR3 nucleotide sequence: TGTGCCAGCAGTTTAGGGGCGGGAGACGCGCGCAATGAGCAGTTCTTC. Translation: CASSLGAGDARNEQFF.

This clone was counted ten times or more. This chain connects TRBV19 to TRBJ2-3, with D unresolved. The germline CDR1 and CDR2 sequences are LNHDA and SQIVND (reference sequence). The ends were cut back, 5 bases at V and 0 bases at J, with 9 bases in the middle. CDR3 length: 14 residues. In nucleotides, the CDR3 is TGTGCCAGTAGTCCCTTGGACAGCACAGATACGCAGTATTTT. This codes for CASSPLDSTDTQYF.

This clone showed up many times. The V call is TRBV7-9, the J call TRBJ2-3; a possible D gene is TRBD1 (5 bases). Germline CDR1 is SEHNR and CDR2 is FQNEAQ (reference sequence). The CDR3 runs 14 residues. The ends were cut back, 2 bases at V and 2 bases at J, with 8 bases in the middle. CDR3: CASSLLTDTDTQYF. DNA for the CDR3: TGTGCCAGCAGCTTACTGACAGACACAGATACGCAGTATTTT.

This clone was seen at least ten times. The chain is built from TRBV24-1 and TRBJ1-1; possible D gene TRBD1, 5 bases. The germline V gene has CDR1 KGHDR and CDR2 SFDVKD. This CDR3 comprises 14 residues. V shed 4 bases and J shed 5 bases, with 13 bases lying between them. The CDR3 loop is CATSEGATGTEAFF. The CDR3 DNA follows: TGTGCCACCAGTGAAGGGGCCACTGGGACTGAAGCTTTCTTT.

This clone was observed at least ten times. The chain joins TRBV30 to TRBJ2-7; D is tentatively TRBD1 or TRBD2 (5 bases each). Germline V gives CDR1 GTSNPN, CDR2 SVGIG (reference sequence). The germline V and J ends were trimmed by 2 bases and 4 bases, with 15 bases remaining between them. The CDR3 consists of 14 residues. CDR3 protein: CAWSPGTGKYEQYF. The CDR3 nucleotides are TGTGCCTGGAGTCCCGGGACGGGCAAGTACGAGCAGTACTTC.

CDR3 bases: TGCAGTGCTAGAGTGGGGGGTTCGGGCAATCAGCCCCAGCATTTT. As protein: CSARVGGSGNQPQHF. The chain employs TRBV20-1 and TRBJ1-5, with D perhaps TRBD1 (5 bases). The CDR3 covers 15 residues. The germline gives CDR1 DFQATT, CDR2 SNEGSKA (reference sequence). V dropped 1 base and J dropped 2 bases, with 12 bases sitting between them.

The chain employs TRBV18 and TRBJ2-7, with 8 bases matching TRBD1. In germline, CDR1 is KGHSH, CDR2 LQKENI. The V and J ends lost 3 bases and 2 bases, in that order; junction bases with no gene match: 15. This CDR3 contains 18 residues. In DNA, the CDR3 is TGTGCCAGCTCACCTTCACTATTTACAGGGGGAATACCCTACGAGCAGTACTTC. It specifies CASSPSLFTGGIPYEQYF.

A few counts support this clone. V is TRBV24-1 and J is TRBJ2-7, with 8 bases that match TRBD1. Germline values: CDR1 KGHDR, CDR2 SFDVKD. After removal of 7 bases from V and 5 bases from J, the junction contained 6 bases not matched to a gene. The CDR3 sequence is 13 residues long. The CDR3 region has the DNA TGTGCCACCAGCCCAGGGGGCGGGAACGAGCAGTACTTC. Translated, it gives CATSPGGGNEQYF.

This clone was detected ten times or more. The rearrangement uses TRBV5-4 and TRBJ2-1, with D perhaps TRBD2 (5 bases). The germline gives CDR1 SGHNT, CDR2 YYREEE (reference sequence). Trimming left V 4 bases short and J 5 bases short, with 7 bases between. This CDR3 is built from 12 residues. CDR3 nucleotide sequence: TGTGCCAGCAGCCCGCGGGACAATGAGCAGTTCTTC. It codes for CASSPRDNEQFF.

This clone has a count of ten or more. V and J are TRBV20-1 and TRBJ1-6; possible D gene TRBD1, 6 bases. Between the trimmed V and J ends, which lost 0 bases and 5 bases, there was a span of 11 bases. The CDR3 sequence is 15 residues long. Germline CDR1 and CDR2: DFQATT and SNEGSKA (reference sequence). The CDR3 DNA is TGCAGTGCTAGAGATCTGGACAGCGATAATTCACCCCTCCACTTT. Its protein product is CSARDLDSDNSPLHF.

This clone has at least ten counts. A much bigger clone sits one base away, suggesting this may be a read error. Other DNA sequences in the same sample also yield this CDR3. V gene TRBV25-1 combines with J gene TRBJ2-5, with TRBD1 identical over 7 bases. Germline loops: CDR1 MGHDK, CDR2 SYGVNS. The CDR3 runs 14 residues. The DNA for the CDR3 is TGTGCCAGCAGTACAGGGGTTCAACAAGAGACTCAGTACTTC. Translated, it gives CASSTGVQQETQYF.

This clone has only a few counts. Sequence at one end of the junction differs from germline and may be a read error. The chain is built from TRBV25-1 and TRBJ1-4, with D possibly matching TRBD1 (6 bases). Germline CDR1 MGHDK, CDR2 SYGVNS. This CDR3 has 13 residues. The CDR3 region has the DNA TGTGCCAGCAGTGGAGGGGGTCTTGAAAAACTGCTTTTT. It codes for CASSGGGLEKLLF.

Points on this clone: A read error is likely, as this CDR3 ends without the conserved phenylalanine or tryptophan. The rearrangement links TRBV10-3 to TRBJ1-1, with 9 bases identical to TRBD1. This CDR3 has 16 amino acids. CDR1 and CDR2 from the germline V gene are ENHRY and SYGVKD. Written as DNA, the CDR3 is TGTGTCATCAGCAGCACAGGGGGCCAGCCGGGAACTGAAGCTTTCTAT. It is translated as CVISSTGGQPGTEAFY.

The chain employs TRBV12-3 or TRBV12-4 and TRBJ2-2; D uncertain. CDR3 length equals 17 residues. V gave up 1 base and J gave up 5 bases, with 17 bases separating them. CDR3 amino acids: CASSLVGVHVKTGELFF. CDR3 sequence (DNA): TGTGCCAGCAGTTTAGTTGGCGTACATGTGAAGACCGGGGAGCTGTTTTTT.

This clone was seen many times. V usage is TRBV18 and J usage is TRBJ1-3; D unclear. The CDR3 spans 14 residues. CDR1 and CDR2 from the germline V gene are KGHSH and LQKENI. V was pared by 0 bases and J by 4 bases, with 7 bases between. Written as DNA, the CDR3 is TGTGCCAGCTCACCACCTTCGGTAGGAAACACCATATATTTT. Translated, it gives CASSPPSVGNTIYF. Full variable domain (rest looked up from reference TRBV18 and TRBJ1-3): NAGVMQNPRHLVRRRGQEARLRCSPMKGHSHVYWYRQLPEEGLKFMVYLQKENIIDESGMPKERFSAEFPKEGPSILRIQQVVRGDSAAYFCASSPPSVGNTIYFGEGSWLTVV.